The clone carrying this TCR beta chain is judged medium-sized (0.01 to 0.1%). This entry belongs to a study of prognosis after radiotherapy for stage I lung cancer. Whole-study context: Stage I non-small cell lung cancer patients were enrolled in Nanjing, China. This enrollment took place between early 2018 and early 2019. Whereas some 13 patients had adenocarcinoma, squamous cell carcinoma was the tumor in several.

Trimming removed 1 base at V and 6 bases at J, with 10 bases between. This CDR3 comprises 12 residues. Per the germline V gene, CDR1 is DFQATT and CDR2 is SNEGSKA (reference sequence). Using two-round multiplex PCR, the authors amplified TCR beta CDR3 from genomic DNA. Initially, in first-round PCR, primers specific to each TRBV and TRBJ gene were used. During the second PCR round, universal primers were used. Via MiXCR, TCRdb re-called the multiplex PCR reads, giving one row per CDR3 protein. The table lists almost 40,000 distinct CDR3 sequences, around 22% of them singletons. Peripheral blood, in roughly 6-milliliter volumes, was drawn at each of two time points.

This chain uses TRBV20-1 with TRBJ2-7; D call uncertain. This receptor was identified in a donor aged 50 or older with non-small cell lung cancer. Specimen: PBMCs, collected before or after stereotactic body radiation therapy (not recorded which). The CDR3 is CSARVGVREQYF. CDR3 DNA sequence: TGCAGTGCTAGAGTTGGTGTCCGCGAGCAGTACTTC.